The entry that follows covers one TCR beta chain sequence. Next came a second PCR, run for about 6 to 12 cycles, which used a sample-barcoded 5' primer along with a J-beta primer mix. TCRdb re-called the 5' RACE reads through MiXCR, storing one row per CDR3 protein. The repertoire holds roughly 1.9 million distinct CDR3 sequences, with approximately 39% as singletons. From germline, CDR1 is MDHEN and CDR2 SYDVKM. V dropped 6 bases and J dropped 2 bases, with 12 bases sitting between them. This CDR3 spans 14 amino acids. The sample comes from a study of blood T cells in healthy people across ages. Material for sequencing was blood. The source of this sequence is a human donor in good health. V gene TRBV28 combines with J gene TRBJ2-3; TRBD1 is a possible D gene (6 bases). In nucleotides, the CDR3 is TGTGCCAGCAGGTTCGGACAGTACACAGATACGCAGTATTTT. The encoded protein is CASRFGQYTDTQYF.